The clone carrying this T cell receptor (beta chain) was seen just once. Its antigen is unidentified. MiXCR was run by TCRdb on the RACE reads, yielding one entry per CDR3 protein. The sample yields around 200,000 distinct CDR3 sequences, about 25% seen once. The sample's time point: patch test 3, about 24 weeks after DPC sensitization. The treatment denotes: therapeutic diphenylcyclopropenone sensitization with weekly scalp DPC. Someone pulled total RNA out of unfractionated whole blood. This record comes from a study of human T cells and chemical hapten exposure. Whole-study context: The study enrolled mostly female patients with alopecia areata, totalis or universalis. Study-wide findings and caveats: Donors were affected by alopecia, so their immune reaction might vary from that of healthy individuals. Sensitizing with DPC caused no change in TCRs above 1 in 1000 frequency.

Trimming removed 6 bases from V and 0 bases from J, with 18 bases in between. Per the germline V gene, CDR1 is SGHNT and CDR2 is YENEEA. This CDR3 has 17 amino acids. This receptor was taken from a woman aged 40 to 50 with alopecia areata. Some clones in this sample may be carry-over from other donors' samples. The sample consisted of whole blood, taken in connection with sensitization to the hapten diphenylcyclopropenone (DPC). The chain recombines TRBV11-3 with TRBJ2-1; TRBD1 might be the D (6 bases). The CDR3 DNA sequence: TGTGCCAGCAGTAATACGGGACATTCAAGCTCCTACAATGAGCAGTTCTTC. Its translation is CASSNTGHSSSYNEQFF.